The source of this T cell receptor (beta chain) is a study of control samples from healthy donors and cancer patients (TCRdb year 2020). V is clipped by 3 bases and J by 0 bases, and the sequence between their germline boundaries is 3 bases long. CDR1 and CDR2 are drawn from the germline V gene (reference sequence): DFQATT, SNEGSKA. The CDR3 starts with the cysteine, ends with the phenylalanine, and has 11 residues. Only the CDR3 part of the read is kept: 33 bases, read in frame from the first base. Library prep was done by the immunoSEQ multiplex PCR assay. In its TCRdb copy, this immuneACCESS table keeps in-frame sequences only and misses some clones. Where compared with another copy, unresolved V genes explain less than half of these, and the others have no known cause. The sample data list roughly 80,000 clones, and about 90% of these were observed just once. The ten largest clones take up 1.9% of the sample.

On this clone: Which antigen it targets is not known. Per-base qualities were not stored, and no clone one base away is much larger.

What was sequenced was PBMCs. The chain employs TRBV20-1 and TRBJ2-7; the D gene lacks a confident call. This receptor was identified in a woman in her fifties or sixties with head and neck cancer. For the CDR3, the sequence is CSASPSYEQYF. Read as DNA, the sequence is TGCAGTGCTAGCCCCTCCTACGAGCAGTACTTC.